This T cell receptor (beta chain) was captured in a study of CD8 T cells in Susac syndrome. In the study overall: The sequenced Susac syndrome patients included more than five who had clinically active disease and under 10 who were in remission. Patients with Susac syndrome were therapy-naive, taking corticosteroids, with some also receiving intravenous immunoglobulin, or taking intravenous immunoglobulin alone at the time their blood was drawn.

Germline lookup yields CDR1 DFQATT and CDR2 SNEGSKA (reference sequence). The CDR3 is made up of 11 amino acids. In regard to this clonotype: The target antigen is unknown. Sequence at one end of the junction differs from germline and may be a read error.

Reverse transcription of about 0.5 to 1 ug RNA was carried out with random hexamers. TCRdb re-derived calls from the immunoSEQ multiplex PCR reads in MiXCR, one entry per CDR3 protein. The repertoire holds about 150,000 distinct CDR3 sequences, approximately 95% seen once, with approximately 0.17% in the top ten. Study-wide findings and caveats: Within Susac syndrome CD4+ T cell repertoires, clonal expansion was not evident.

The TCR was taken from a human donor with Susac syndrome. The V call is TRBV20-1, the J call TRBJ1-1; tentative D call: TRBD1 (5 bases). Sequencing was done on a sample of CD4+ T cells from PBMCs. CDR3 coding DNA: TGCAGTGCTAAACCGATGGGGCCGGATATCTTT. Translating it yields CSAKPMGPDIF.